These 10 T cell receptor beta chains were sequenced from one sample in a study of OX40 agonist ivuxolimab in advanced cancers. The assay was immunoSEQ multiplex PCR, and TCRdb's table has in-frame clones only and misses some. Seen here are approximately 59,000 clones, over 75% observed once, and the top ten hold about 3.3%. This sample comprised CD4+ or CD8+ T cells sorted from blood, obtained in a trial of the OX40 agonist ivuxolimab. The receptors stem from an adult with an advanced solid tumor such as melanoma, head and neck, liver or kidney cancer.

The chain combines TRBV10-3 with TRBJ2-7; the match to TRBD1 covers 8 bases. The trim removed 5 bases at V and 5 bases at J, leaving 8 bases unmatched. CDR1 and CDR2 (germline): ENHRY, SYGVKD. This CDR3 is built from 14 residues. CDR3 loop: CAISTIRGPNEQYF. The CDR3 region has the DNA TGTGCCATCAGTACTATCAGGGGGCCAAACGAGCAGTACTTC.

The chain links TRBV13 to TRBJ2-7; TRBD2 matches at 12 bases. The CDR3 is 17 residues long. The ends lost 3 bases at V and 1 base at J; junction bases unmatched: 7. CDR1 and CDR2 from the germline V gene are PRHDT and FYEKMQ (reference sequence). The CDR3 region has the DNA TGTGCCAGCAGCTTCAGTCCTAGCGGGAGGGCGTCCTACGAGCAGTACTTC. Residues: CASSFSPSGRASYEQYF.

The DNA for the CDR3 is TGTGCCAGCAGCTCTGGGACGGGTCTTGAGCAGTTCTTC. Protein product: CASSSGTGLEQFF. V and J are TRBV7-3 and TRBJ2-1, with D tentatively TRBD1 or TRBD2 (5 bases each). CDR3 size: 13 residues. Trimming stripped 4 bases from V and 9 bases from J, with 13 bases between. Looked up from germline, CDR1 is SGHTA and CDR2 is FQGTGA.

The chain is built from TRBV30 and TRBJ2-7; TRBD1 aligns across 7 bases. This CDR3 is built from 14 residues. V dropped 3 bases and J dropped 5; count of bases not matched to a gene: 10. Germline lookup yields CDR1 GTSNPN and CDR2 SVGIG (reference sequence). CDR3 residues: CAWSFLTGFHEQYF. CDR3 bases: TGTGCCTGGAGCTTTTTGACAGGGTTCCACGAGCAGTACTTC.

The chain recombines TRBV6-1 with TRBJ2-5; TRBD1 matches at 7 bases. Germline trimming cut 4 bases from V and 1 base from J; bases unmatched to any gene: 3. CDR1 is MNHNS and CDR2 is SASEGT in the germline V gene. The CDR3 has 14 residues. The CDR3 DNA reads TGTGCCAGCAGTGTCGGGACAGCCCAAGAGACCCAGTACTTC. Amino acid sequence: CASSVGTAQETQYF.

The V and J genes are TRBV27 and TRBJ2-7; 10 bases match TRBD2. Germline loops: CDR1 MNHEY, CDR2 SMNVEV (reference sequence). The CDR3 is made up of 14 amino acids. V lost 6 bases and J lost 4; bases outside the gene matches: 6. This CDR3 is CASRRSSGGYEQYF. CDR3 bases: TGTGCCAGCAGGAGGTCTAGCGGGGGTTACGAGCAGTACTTC.

This chain joins TRBV4-2 and TRBJ2-6, with D unclear. This CDR3 region has 16 residues. Trimming pared 0 bases from V and 0 bases from J, leaving 6 bases between. Germline V gene data show CDR1 as LGHNA and CDR2 as YNFKEQ. Here the CDR3 reads CASSQDTSSGANVLTF. The CDR3 nucleotides are TGTGCCAGCAGCCAAGACACCAGCTCTGGGGCCAACGTCCTGACTTTC.

V is TRBV7-9 and J is TRBJ1-6; D might be TRBD1 (5 bases). V was cut by 7 bases and J by 7 bases, with 11 bases left in between. Germline V lookup: CDR1 SEHNR, CDR2 FQNEAQ (reference sequence). The CDR3 runs 13 residues. CDR3 residues: CASKTALNSPLHF. CDR3 DNA sequence: TGTGCCAGCAAGACAGCCTTGAATTCACCCCTCCACTTT.

The V call is TRBV29-1, the J call TRBJ2-3; no reliable D call. Germline V lookup: CDR1 SQVTM, CDR2 ANQGSEA. The CDR3 is 13 amino acids. V gave up 2 bases and J gave up 2 bases, with 8 bases separating them. Written as DNA, the CDR3 is TGCAGCGTTGAAAGTCAGTACACAGATACGCAGTATTTT. It encodes CSVESQYTDTQYF.

The V gene is TRBV5-6, the J gene TRBJ2-7; 7 bases fit TRBD1. The V gene end was trimmed by 7 bases and the J gene end by 6 bases; junction bases not matched to a gene: 7. The germline V gene has CDR1 SGHDT and CDR2 YYEEEE. The CDR3 totals 12 residues. CDR3 loop: CASGYRGGEQYF. The CDR3 nucleotides read TGTGCCAGCGGCTACAGGGGCGGCGAGCAGTACTTC.